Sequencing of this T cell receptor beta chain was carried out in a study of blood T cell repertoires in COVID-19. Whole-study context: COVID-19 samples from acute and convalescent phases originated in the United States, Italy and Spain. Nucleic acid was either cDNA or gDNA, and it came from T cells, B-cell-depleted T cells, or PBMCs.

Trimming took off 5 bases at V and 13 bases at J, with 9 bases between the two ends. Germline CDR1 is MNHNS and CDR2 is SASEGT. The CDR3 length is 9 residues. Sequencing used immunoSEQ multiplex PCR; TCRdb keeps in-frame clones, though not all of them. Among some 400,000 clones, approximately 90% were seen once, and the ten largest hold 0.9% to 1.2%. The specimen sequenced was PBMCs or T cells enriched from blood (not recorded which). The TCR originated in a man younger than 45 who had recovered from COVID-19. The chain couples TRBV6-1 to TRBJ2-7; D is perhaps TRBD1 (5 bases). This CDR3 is CASSTTGYF. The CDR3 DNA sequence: TGTGCCAGCAGTACTACAGGTTACTTC.